A selection of T cell receptor beta chains follows, all from one sample in a study of T cell responses to AZD1222 COVID-19 vaccine. The method was immunoSEQ multiplex PCR; TCRdb's version includes in-frame clones alone and lacks a portion of them. The sample contains over 150,000 clones, over 85% of which appear only once. The sequenced sample was peripheral blood, obtained 28 days after the second AZD1222 dose. These receptor sequences come from an adult who received the AZD1222 COVID-19 vaccine. Each CDR3 is given with its conserved first and last residue. The order of the fields is D gene, clone size, V gene, J gene, CDR3 protein, CDR3 DNA. A D gene is named only where the DNA matches it firmly. Some rows have no size entry. The others give once, few or many, or a class for an expanded clone.

d_call: -; clone_size: -; v_call: TRBV24-1; j_call: TRBJ1-3; cdr3_aa: CATSDLQENTIYF; cdr3_nt: TGTGCCACCAGTGATTTGCAGGAGAACACCATATATTTT
d_call: -; clone_size: -; v_call: TRBV9; j_call: TRBJ1-2; cdr3_aa: CASSGRGRDGYTF; cdr3_nt: TGTGCCAGCAGCGGACGGGGCCGGGATGGCTACACCTTC
d_call: -; clone_size: -; v_call: TRBV19; j_call: TRBJ2-7; cdr3_aa: CASSIGPGTYEQYF; cdr3_nt: TGTGCCAGTAGTATAGGTCCAGGAACCTACGAGCAGTACTTC
d_call: -; clone_size: -; v_call: TRBV21-1; j_call: TRBJ2-7; cdr3_aa: CASSKGLRAGSYEQYF; cdr3_nt: TGTGCCAGCAGCAAAGGATTGCGGGCGGGATCCTACGAGCAGTACTTC
d_call: -; clone_size: -; v_call: TRBV29-1; j_call: TRBJ1-1; cdr3_aa: CSVEDLLWGPEAFF; cdr3_nt: TGCAGCGTTGAAGATTTACTATGGGGACCTGAAGCTTTCTTT
d_call: -; clone_size: -; v_call: TRBV25-1; j_call: TRBJ2-5; cdr3_aa: CASSAGVTYQETQYF; cdr3_nt: TGTGCCAGCAGTGCCGGGGTGACGTACCAAGAGACCCAGTACTTC
d_call: TRBD2; clone_size: once; v_call: TRBV9; j_call: TRBJ2-1; cdr3_aa: CASSVLSGGRTYNEQFF; cdr3_nt: TGTGCCAGCAGCGTATTATCCGGGGGGAGGACCTACAATGAGCAGTTCTTC
d_call: -; clone_size: -; v_call: TRBV5-4; j_call: TRBJ1-1; cdr3_aa: CASSLAQGWTEAFF; cdr3_nt: TGTGCCAGCAGCTTGGCCCAGGGGTGGACTGAAGCTTTCTTT
d_call: TRBD1; clone_size: -; v_call: TRBV30; j_call: TRBJ1-4; cdr3_aa: CAWSALTGTMDEKLFF; cdr3_nt: TGTGCCTGGAGTGCCTTGACAGGGACCATGGATGAAAAACTGTTTTTT
d_call: TRBD2; clone_size: -; v_call: TRBV6-5; j_call: TRBJ2-5; cdr3_aa: CASSTGGGKETQYF; cdr3_nt: TGTGCCAGCAGTACTGGCGGGGGGAAAGAGACCCAGTACTTC
d_call: -; clone_size: -; v_call: TRBV12-5; j_call: TRBJ1-2; cdr3_aa: CASALGGGGGYTF; cdr3_nt: TGTGCTAGTGCCTTAGGAGGGGGTGGAGGCTACACCTTC
d_call: -; clone_size: -; v_call: TRBV7-2; j_call: TRBJ1-6; cdr3_aa: CASSPRGGNSPLHF; cdr3_nt: TGTGCCAGCAGCCCCCGCGGGGGTAATTCACCCCTCCACTTT
d_call: -; clone_size: -; v_call: TRBV18; j_call: TRBJ1-3; cdr3_aa: CASSPFDGGSGNTIYF; cdr3_nt: TGTGCCAGCTCACCATTCGACGGCGGCTCTGGAAACACCATATATTTT
d_call: -; clone_size: -; v_call: TRBV10-2; j_call: TRBJ2-1; cdr3_aa: CASSEGRDYNEQFF; cdr3_nt: TGCGCCAGCAGTGAAGGCAGGGACTACAATGAGCAGTTCTTC